The 30 T cell receptor beta chains presented below share a single source sample, sequenced in a study of T cells in Graves' hyperthyroidism and ophthalmopathy. Amplification yielded TCR beta CDR3 regions, with RNA transcripts as the source. Using the HTBI primer set, a first-round RT-PCR was run on the TCR CDR3. TCRdb passed the multiplex PCR reads through MiXCR, listing each CDR3 protein once. This table has 300,000 to 450,000 distinct CDR3 sequences, more than 11% appearing once. The sequencing input was blood. All receptors come from a woman aged 60-70 years with Graves' hyperthyroidism.

This clonotype was seen many times. The chain couples TRBV18 to TRBJ1-1, with D possibly matching TRBD1 (6 bases). With 1 base removed from V and 5 bases from J, the gap between germline ends came to 11 bases. Germline V CDR1 and CDR2: KGHSH, LQKENI. The CDR3 consists of 14 residues. CDR3 in DNA: TGTGCCAGCTCACCACGGGGACATCGGACTGAAGCTTTCTTT. Translated: CASSPRGHRTEAFF.

This clonotype has a handful of counts. CDR3 loop: CSARWLAGGEQFF. In DNA, the CDR3 is TGCAGTGCTAGATGGCTAGCGGGAGGTGAGCAGTTCTTC. V and J are TRBV20-1 and TRBJ2-1; 11 nucleotides agree with TRBD2. Germline V gene sequence: CDR1 DFQATT, CDR2 SNEGSKA (reference sequence). Losses at the gene ends were 2 bases for V and 9 bases for J; bases not matched to a gene: 3. This CDR3 is 13 amino acids long.

This clonotype was counted ten times or more. The chain carries TRBV12-3 or TRBV12-4 and TRBJ1-2; no reliable D call. The CDR3 covers 15 residues. With 6 bases removed from V and 4 bases from J, the gap between germline ends came to 18 bases. The CDR3 sequence: CASRRTSEGLYGYTF. The CDR3 DNA reads as TGTGCCAGCAGACGGACCTCCGAAGGACTCTATGGCTACACCTTC.

This clonotype was seen many times. The chain is built from TRBV11-2 and TRBJ2-1; 14 positions match TRBD2. The CDR3 sequence is 15 residues long. The V gene's germline CDR1 is SGHAT and CDR2 FQNNGV. V lost 5 bases, J lost 8 bases, and 5 bases stayed unmatched. CDR3 amino acids: CASSLGLAGGYEQFF. The DNA for the CDR3 is TGTGCCAGCAGCCTAGGACTAGCGGGAGGCTATGAGCAGTTCTTC.

This clonotype has a handful of counts. The rearrangement links TRBV24-1 to TRBJ2-5; 10 bases are a match to TRBD2. J lost 5 bases, V lost 4 bases, and 9 bases had no gene match. There are 16 residues in the CDR3. Germline CDR1 and CDR2: KGHDR and SFDVKD. Here the CDR3 DNA reads TGTGCCACCAGTGACCCCCTAGCGGGAGTGACCGAGACCCAGTACTTC. Residues: CATSDPLAGVTETQYF.

The sample holds a few counts of this clonotype. The chain carries TRBV29-1 and TRBJ1-1, with D possibly TRBD1 on 6 matching bases. The CDR3 length is 13 residues. The V gene lost 7 bases and the J gene lost 6 bases, with 18 bases spanning the gap. Germline V gene lookup returns CDR1 SQVTM and CDR2 ANQGSEA. The CDR3 bases are TGCAGCGCCAGCCCCTTGACAGGCGCTGAAGCTTTCTTT. Its translation is CSASPLTGAEAFF.

This chain uses TRBV30 with TRBJ2-3, with 7 bases matching TRBD1. The V gene end was trimmed by 2 bases and the J gene end by 0 bases; junction bases not matched to a gene: 11. This CDR3 region has 17 residues. Germline V gene sequence: CDR1 GTSNPN, CDR2 SVGIG (reference sequence). CDR3 bases: TGTGCCTGGAGTAGTAACAGGGGCCCGGAAAGCACAGATACGCAGTATTTT. The encoded protein is CAWSSNRGPESTDTQYF.

This clonotype was recorded many times. The chain recombines TRBV18 with TRBJ2-1; no firm D call. This CDR3 spans 15 amino acids. The germline V gene encodes CDR1 KGHSH and CDR2 LQKENI. V was trimmed by 2 bases and J by 9 bases, leaving 17 bases between them. The CDR3 loop reads CASSPNYQERSEQFF. The DNA of the CDR3 is TGTGCCAGCTCACCAAATTATCAAGAGAGAAGTGAGCAGTTCTTC.

This clonotype was counted only a few times. V and J are TRBV27 and TRBJ2-5; 14 nucleotides align to TRBD2. The CDR3 spans 18 residues. Trimming at V came to 4 bases and at J to 5 bases, leaving 12 bases not matched to a gene. The V gene's germline CDR1 is MNHEY and CDR2 SMNVEV (reference sequence). The CDR3 nucleotides are TGTGCCAGCAGTTCTCTGACTAGCGGGAGGGCCGTTGACGAGACCCAGTACTTC. Translating it yields CASSSLTSGRAVDETQYF.

This clonotype was found many times. The V gene is TRBV20-1, the J gene TRBJ2-3; no clear D gene. V lost 0 bases, J lost 1 base, and 8 bases lay in between. CDR1 DFQATT and CDR2 SNEGSKA come from the germline V gene (reference sequence). This CDR3 is built from 14 residues. The CDR3 DNA reads as TGCAGTGCTAGAGATCCCCAGGGCACAGATACGCAGTATTTT. It specifies CSARDPQGTDTQYF.

The rearrangement joins TRBV7-3 to TRBJ1-1, with a weak D call TRBD1 (5 bases). V lost 6 bases and J lost 1, with 9 bases in between. Germline lookup yields CDR1 SGHTA and CDR2 FQGTGA. This CDR3 region has 13 residues. CDR3 nucleotides: TGTGCCAGCAGAGTCACAGGGAACACTGAAGCTTTCTTT. Residues: CASRVTGNTEAFF. The full variable domain, with the rest looked up from reference TRBV7-3 and TRBJ1-1, is GAGVSQTPSNKVTEKGKYVELRCDPISGHTALYWYRQSLGQGPEFLIYFQGTGAADDSGLPNDRFFAVRPEGSVSTLKIQRTERGDSAVYLCASRVTGNTEAFFGQGTRLTVV.

The chain carries TRBV11-2 and TRBJ2-5; TRBD1 is a possible D gene (6 bases). Germline loops: CDR1 SGHAT, CDR2 FQNNGV. V dropped 1 base and J dropped 5 bases, with 11 bases sitting between them. The CDR3 covers 14 residues. The CDR3, as DNA: TGTGCCAGCAGCTTAGCCCCCAGGGGCGAGACCCAGTACTTC. Encoded protein: CASSLAPRGETQYF. The whole variable domain, remainder taken from reference TRBV11-2 and TRBJ2-5, is EAGVAQSPRYKIIEKRQSVAFWCNPISGHATLYWYQQILGQGPKLLIQFQNNGVVDDSQLPKDRFSAERLKGVDSTLKIQPAKLEDSAVYLCASSLAPRGETQYFGPGTRLLVL.

This clonotype came up many times. The J gene is TRBJ1-3, the V gene TRBV20-1; D perhaps matches TRBD1 (6 bases). V was pared by 1 base and J by 2 bases, with 12 bases between. The CDR3 loop spans 15 amino acids. Germline CDR1 is DFQATT and CDR2 is SNEGSKA (reference sequence). The CDR3 coding sequence is TGCAGTGCTAGAGTCAGACAGGCTGCTGGAAACACCATATATTTT. This sequence encodes CSARVRQAAGNTIYF.

This clonotype was observed many times. The rearrangement joins TRBV30 to TRBJ1-5, with D hard to call. V dropped 1 base and J dropped 9 bases, with 13 bases sitting between them. There are 13 residues in the CDR3. Germline-derived CDR1 and CDR2 are GTSNPN and SVGIG (reference sequence). Written as DNA, the CDR3 is TGTGCCTGGAGTGGGTCCCCGGCTTGGCCCCAGCATTTT. Translating it yields CAWSGSPAWPQHF.

This clonotype has at least ten counts. The chain combines TRBV12-3 or TRBV12-4 with TRBJ1-5; 7 nucleotides match TRBD1. The CDR3 extends over 14 amino acids. V was clipped by 6 bases and J by 6 bases; unmatched bases: 8. The CDR3 DNA is TGTGCCAGCAGGGTACAGGGGACAAGTCAGCCCCAGCATTTT. It specifies CASRVQGTSQPQHF.

The chain joins TRBV27 to TRBJ1-4; maybe TRBD1 (6 bases). The CDR3 extends over 14 amino acids. The V end lost 5 bases, the J end lost 2 bases, and 9 bases lay between the germline ends. Germline V gene data show CDR1 as MNHEY and CDR2 as SMNVEV (reference sequence). The CDR3 bases are TGTGCCAGCAGTAGTCAGGGGACTAATGAAAAACTGTTTTTT. This encodes CASSSQGTNEKLFF.

This clonotype appeared many times. The chain has TRBV11-2 and TRBJ2-2; tentative D call: TRBD2 (6 bases). Germline V gene lookup returns CDR1 SGHAT and CDR2 FQNNGV. V gave up 2 bases and J gave up 3 bases, with 10 bases separating them. The CDR3 contains 15 residues. The CDR3 loop reads CASSLRLADTGELFF. The CDR3 region has the DNA TGTGCCAGCAGCTTAAGATTAGCGGACACCGGGGAGCTGTTTTTT.

The chain combines TRBV5-1 with TRBJ2-2, with 7 bases that match TRBD2. CDR3 size: 17 residues. Per the germline V gene, CDR1 is SGHRS and CDR2 is YFSETQ. J was trimmed by 7 bases and V by 0 bases; bases with no gene match: 12. The CDR3 DNA is TGCGCCAGCAGCTTGGACCGGGGACCGACGGGAGGCGGGGAGCTGTTTTTT. This gives the protein CASSLDRGPTGGGELFF. Full variable domain (missing parts from reference TRBV5-1 and TRBJ2-2): KAGVTQTPRYLIKTRGQQVTLSCSPISGHRSVSWYQQTPGQGLQFLFEYFSETQRNKGNFPGRFSGRQFSNSRSEMNVSTLELGDSALYLCASSLDRGPTGGGELFFGEGSRLTVL.

The table lists this clonotype with many counts. The chain has TRBV12-3 or TRBV12-4 and TRBJ2-3; 8 positions match TRBD2. With 4 bases clipped from V and 5 bases from J, the junction kept 11 bases outside the gene matches. CDR3 length equals 16 residues. The CDR3 loop reads CASSSTGSGARDTQYF. CDR3 bases: TGTGCCAGCAGTTCCACGGGTAGCGGGGCCCGAGATACGCAGTATTTT.

This clonotype appeared a few times. The chain links TRBV20-1 to TRBJ2-1, with 8 bases fitting TRBD2. Germline lookup yields CDR1 DFQATT and CDR2 SNEGSKA (reference sequence). V dropped 7 bases and J dropped 10; count of bases not matched to a gene: 9. This CDR3 contains 12 residues. CDR3 DNA: TGCAGTGTAGGCGGGAGGCGAGAGGAGCAGTTCTTC. Translated: CSVGGRREEQFF.

This clonotype was counted ten times or more. The chain employs TRBV7-9 and TRBJ2-1; no clear D. The CDR3 contains 13 residues. Germline CDR1 reads SEHNR; CDR2 reads FQNEAQ (reference sequence). V was clipped by 1 base and J by 6 bases, with 7 bases between them. CDR3 coding DNA: TGTGCCAGCAGCTTAGGTTTAGGCAATGAGCAGTTCTTC. This gives the protein CASSLGLGNEQFF.

This clonotype has at least ten counts. This chain links TRBV11-3 with TRBJ2-5; TRBD2 might be the D (5 bases). The V gene lost 5 bases and the J gene lost 4 bases, with 11 bases spanning the gap. CDR3 length: 13 residues. Germline loops: CDR1 SGHNT, CDR2 YENEEA. CDR3 coding DNA: TGTGCCAGCAGCCGAACCGCGGGAGAGACCCAGTACTTC. Amino acid sequence: CASSRTAGETQYF.

This clonotype was found many times. The J gene is TRBJ1-5, the V gene TRBV16; D possibly corresponds to TRBD1 (5 bases). Trimming left V 3 bases short and J 5 bases short, with 14 bases between. Germline V gene sequence: CDR1 KGHSY, CDR2 FQNENV. The CDR3 is made up of 15 amino acids. The CDR3, as DNA: TGTGCCAGCAGCCACGACGACAGAGACTATCAGCCCCAGCATTTT. It is translated as CASSHDDRDYQPQHF.

Of note for this clonotype: A clone one base away is much larger, so this may be a read error. The CDR3 DNA is TGTACCAGCAGCTCGGGGGGGGCCGAGCAGTACTTC. It is translated as CTSSSGGAEQYF. The gene calls are TRBV11-3 and TRBJ2-7; TRBD2 aligns across 8 bases. CDR3 size: 12 residues. Germline CDR1 is SGHNT and CDR2 is YENEEA.

This clonotype was recorded at least ten times. This chain joins TRBV3-1 and TRBJ1-4; no clear D. In germline, CDR1 is LGHDT, CDR2 YNNKEL (reference sequence). Trimming took 1 base from V and 11 from J, leaving 14 bases between them. The CDR3 has 14 amino acids. The DNA for the CDR3 is TGTGCCAGCAGCCAAGCGTTTGTCAGTTCGAAACTGTTTTTT. The encoded protein is CASSQAFVSSKLFF.

The V gene is TRBV27, the J gene TRBJ2-3, with D uncertain. Trimming took 1 base from V and 3 from J, leaving 14 bases between them. CDR1 is MNHEY, CDR2 SMNVEV, per germline (reference sequence). CDR3 length equals 16 residues. The CDR3 reads CASSLFFVGRTDTQYF. The CDR3 coding sequence is TGTGCCAGCAGTTTATTTTTTGTGGGTAGGACAGATACGCAGTATTTT.

This chain joins TRBV14 and TRBJ1-1; D gene ambiguous. The CDR3 sequence is 13 residues long. CDR1 SGHDN and CDR2 FVKESK come from the germline V gene. V was clipped by 1 base and J by 5 bases, with 8 bases between them. CDR3 sequence reads: CASSQVGVTEAFF. The CDR3 DNA reads TGTGCCAGCAGCCAAGTTGGGGTTACTGAAGCTTTCTTT.

Ten or more counts support this clonotype. CDR3 nucleotides: TGTGCCAGCAGCCATCCAGGGGGTATAGACCCCACAGATACGCAGTATTTT. This gives the protein CASSHPGGIDPTDTQYF. This chain uses TRBV7-9 with TRBJ2-3; TRBD1 matches 7 bases. The CDR3 loop spans 17 amino acids. Germline-derived CDR1 and CDR2 are SEHNR and FQNEAQ (reference sequence). With 5 bases clipped from V and 2 bases from J, the junction kept 13 bases outside the gene matches.

This clonotype was recorded many times. The chain recombines TRBV28 with TRBJ2-2, with TRBD1 matching over 9 bases. The V gene's germline CDR1 is MDHEN and CDR2 SYDVKM. V dropped 5 bases and J dropped 4; count of bases not matched to a gene: 5. This CDR3 is 15 amino acids long. CDR3 region: CASSKQGALTGELFF. CDR3 DNA sequence: TGTGCCAGCAGTAAACAGGGGGCGCTCACCGGGGAGCTGTTTTTT.

This clonotype was seen ten or more times. The CDR3 sequence: CSARVQYNEQFF. Written as DNA, the CDR3 is TGCAGTGCTAGAGTCCAGTACAATGAGCAGTTCTTC. The V call is TRBV20-1, the J call TRBJ2-1; D gene uncertain. CDR1 DFQATT and CDR2 SNEGSKA come from the germline V gene (reference sequence). Trimming cost V 1 base and J 4 bases, with 5 bases left between them. This CDR3 has 12 residues.